This record concerns one T cell receptor beta chain sequence. Its antigen is not yet known. No per-base quality is available; no much larger clone lies one base away. Libraries were prepared through 5' RACE. Sequencing was carried out with an Illumina MiSeq. TCRdb ran its own pipeline on the public reads, namely fastp trimming at Q25 and MiXCR clone calling, and kept in-frame beta chains. Rows are combined by CDR3 protein, so each entry shows the most common genes and DNA. This sample lists nearly 100,000 distinct CDR3 sequences; around 17% were detected once. Around 6.4% of the sample belongs to the ten largest clones. The sample is drawn from a study of T cells of healthy individuals listed by TCRdb under 2018. Via the germline V gene, CDR1 is SGHRS and CDR2 YFSETQ. V is pared back by 0 bases and J by 6 bases, with 22 bases lying between the germline termini. Counted from cysteine to phenylalanine, this CDR3 has 17 amino acids. Only the CDR3 portion is preserved as DNA: 51 bases, with reading frame beginning at the first base.

The clonotype comes from a human donor in good health. Recombination joined TRBV5-1 with TRBJ2-7; the D call is possibly TRBD1 or TRBD2, each sharing 6 bases. In nucleotides, the sequence is TGCGCCAGCAGCTTGGAATTGGGGACACTACGGGGAGGCGAGCAGTACTTC. This gives the protein CASSLELGTLRGGEQYF. With the rest looked up from the reference TRBV5-1 and TRBJ2-7 genes rather than sequenced, the full variable domain is KAGVTQTPRYLIKTRGQQVTLSCSPISGHRSVSWYQQTPGQGLQFLFEYFSETQRNKGNFPGRFSGRQFSNSRSEMNVSTLELGDSALYLCASSLELGTLRGGEQYFGPGTRLTVT.